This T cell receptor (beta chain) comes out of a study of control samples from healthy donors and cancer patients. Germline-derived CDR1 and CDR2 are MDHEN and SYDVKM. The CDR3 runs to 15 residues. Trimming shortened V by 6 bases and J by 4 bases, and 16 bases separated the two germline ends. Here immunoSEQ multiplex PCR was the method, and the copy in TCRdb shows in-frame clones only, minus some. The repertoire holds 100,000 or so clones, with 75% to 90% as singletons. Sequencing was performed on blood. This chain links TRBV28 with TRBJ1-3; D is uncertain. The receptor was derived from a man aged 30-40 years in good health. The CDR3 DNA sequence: TGTGCCAGCAGCCCCGGACGGCGAAACGGAAACACCATATATTTT. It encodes CASSPGRRNGNTIYF.